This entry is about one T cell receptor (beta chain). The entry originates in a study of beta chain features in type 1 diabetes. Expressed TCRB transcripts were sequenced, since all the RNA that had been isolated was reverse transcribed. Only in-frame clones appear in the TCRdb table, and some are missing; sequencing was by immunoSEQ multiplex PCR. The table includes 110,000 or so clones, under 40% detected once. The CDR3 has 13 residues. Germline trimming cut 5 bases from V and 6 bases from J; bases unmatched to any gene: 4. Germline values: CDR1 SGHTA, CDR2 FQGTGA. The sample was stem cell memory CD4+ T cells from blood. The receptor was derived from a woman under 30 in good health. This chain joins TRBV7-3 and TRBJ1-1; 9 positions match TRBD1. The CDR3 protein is CASSTQGAAEAFF. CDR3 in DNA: TGTGCCAGCAGCACACAGGGGGCCGCTGAAGCTTTCTTT.